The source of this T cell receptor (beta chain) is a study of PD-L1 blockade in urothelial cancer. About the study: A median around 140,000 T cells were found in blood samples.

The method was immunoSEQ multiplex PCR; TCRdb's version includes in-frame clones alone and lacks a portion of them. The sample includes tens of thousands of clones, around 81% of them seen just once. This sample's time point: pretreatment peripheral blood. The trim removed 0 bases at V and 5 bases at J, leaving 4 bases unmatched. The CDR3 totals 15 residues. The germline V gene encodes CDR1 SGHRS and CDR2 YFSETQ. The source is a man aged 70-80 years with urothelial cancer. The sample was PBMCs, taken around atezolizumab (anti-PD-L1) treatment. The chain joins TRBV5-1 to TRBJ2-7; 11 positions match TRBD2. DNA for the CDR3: TGCGCCAGCAGCTTGGGTCGGACTAGCGGGCACGAGCAGTACTTC. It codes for CASSLGRTSGHEQYF.